This TCR beta chain was recovered during a study of a mutant IDH1 vaccine in newly diagnosed glioma. Study overall: The study started vaccination 4-6 weeks after radiotherapy alone, or with temozolomide cycles.

The CDR3 totals 16 residues. Stated time point: week 5, during vaccination. All doses held 300 ug of mutant IDH1 20-mer peptide, with topical imiquimod. The data were produced by immunoSEQ multiplex PCR, yet TCRdb's version contains in-frame clones alone and is incomplete. The data hold around 46,000 clones, with around four fifths observed a single time. Turning to this clone: What it binds is not known.

The sequence came from a man aged 50-60 years with glioma. The starting material was PBMCs, obtained from a glioma patient whose treatment included an IDH1 peptide vaccine. The V and J genes are TRBV21-1 and TRBJ2-6. TRBV21-1 is a listed pseudogene. The CDR3 DNA follows: TGTGCCAGCAGCAAAGGGGGAAGGACTGGGGCCAACGTCCTGACTTTC. Translating gives CASSKGGRTGANVLTF.